Detailed here is one T cell receptor beta chain. This clonotype was recorded a few times. Its antigen has not been determined. Nothing much larger sits one base from this clone, and base qualities are not available. These reads were obtained on an Illumina NovaSeq 6000. TCRalpha and TCRbeta cDNA libraries were constructed by 5'RACE with constant-segment primers, with sample barcodes and unique molecular identifiers being introduced. RNA was extracted from every sample with Trizol reagent. The libraries were amplified in two PCR steps, and the second step added a second sample barcode and Illumina TruSeq adapters. Sequencing of the libraries was done on an Illumina NovaSeq, producing 2 x 150 bp paired-end reads. Regarding the original processing steps: With migec v1.2.7, reads were demultiplexed and then collapsed into UMI-guided consensus sequences. Using mixcr v2.1.11, the UMI consensuses were aligned to TRA and TRB V and J templates and assembled into clonotypes. Expanded or contracted clonotypes were those called significant by both edgeR and NoisET, with noise models trained on biological replicates. For edgeR calls, the thresholds were a false discovery rate-adjusted p below 0.01 and a log2 fold-change of 1. As an exploratory analysis of dynamics, max-normalized trajectories of the 1000 most abundant clonotypes were examined by PCA with hierarchical clustering. The CD4 or CD8 phenotype of responding clones was assigned using the separately sequenced CD4+ and CD8+ repertoires. TCRdb took the public reads, trimmed them with fastp at Q25, ran MiXCR for clone calling and kept in-frame beta chains. Duplicate CDR3 protein sequences are folded into a single record with the most common DNA and genes. Clone size and V and J calls follow TCRdb, not the original study. The sample table records about 350,000 distinct CDR3 sequences; roughly an eighth of these occur just once. The ten largest clones capture about a fifth of the sample.

CDR1 and CDR2, looked up from the germline V gene, are MNHEY and SVGEGT. V loses 7 bases of germline sequence and J loses 3 bases, and the interval between the two ends is 12 bases. Counted from cysteine to phenylalanine, this CDR3 has 13 amino acids. Only the CDR3 portion is preserved as DNA: 39 bases, with reading frame beginning at the first base. This sample stems from a study of T-cell memory formation after mild COVID-19 (dated by TCRdb to the early 2020s). For context, the study as a whole: TCR sequence clusters from the two donors were largely donor specific. T-cell clones expanding and contracting after mild COVID-19 in a couple of donors were tracked by longitudinal TCRalpha and TCRbeta repertoire sequencing. The cohort comprised two young, previously healthy adult volunteers, one female and one male.

Ficoll-Paque density gradient centrifugation was the method used to isolate PBMCs. Results the study describes overall, beyond this receptor: Balanced CD4/CD8 phenotypes were observed for clones contracting from day 15 to 85, whereas a bias towards CD4+ was observed for a second wave of clones expanding from day 15 to 37. SARS-CoV-2 specificity of the second-wave clones peaking on day 37 was not confirmed. Contracting CD4+ clones appeared mostly in the CM and EM memory subsets, whereas CD8+ clones were enriched in EMRA. Some responding clones were detected in pre-infection memory, suggesting pre-existing cross-reactive memory T cells joined the SARS-CoV-2 response. Only two mild cases were covered by the study, and larger cohorts that include severe cases with pre-infection samples were considered necessary.

This receptor was identified in a man aged 18 to 30 who had mild COVID-19 (a few samples of this study predate the infection). The sample titles of this study are shuffled in the database, so cell type and time point are left out; the donor was told from shared clones. The sample consisted of PBMCs or a T cell subset sorted from them (not recorded which). This chain joins TRBV6-2 or TRBV6-3 to TRBJ2-5; TRBD1 is a weak D gene call, 6 bases matching. The CDR3 protein is CASTGDPEETQYF. The nucleotide sequence reads TGTGCCAGCACAGGGGACCCTGAAGAGACCCAGTACTTC.